This T cell receptor (beta chain) was captured by sequencing in a study of shared clonotypes between healthy human individuals. Some clones are missing from TCRdb's copy, which holds only in-frame ones; the method was immunoSEQ multiplex PCR. The data hold more than 2 million clones, with approximately 94% observed a single time. Germline CDR1 and CDR2: SGHAT and FQNNGV. The CDR3 extends over 16 amino acids. V was trimmed by 5 bases and J by 3 bases, leaving 19 bases between them. CD8 cells regarded as naive lacked CD45RO, were positively chosen for CCR7, and omitted terminally differentiated effector memory CD45RA+ cells.

Specimen: naive CD8+ T cells sorted from blood. This chain uses TRBV11-2 with TRBJ1-1; D might be TRBD1 (6 bases). This TCR came from a man aged 18 to 35 in good health. This chain's CDR3 is CASSDHPTGLDTEAFF. The CDR3 DNA reads as TGTGCCAGCAGCGATCACCCTACAGGGTTGGACACTGAAGCTTTCTTT. Combining the CDR3 with reference TRBV11-2 and TRBJ1-1 gives the whole variable domain EAGVAQSPRYKIIEKRQSVAFWCNPISGHATLYWYQQILGQGPKLLIQFQNNGVVDDSQLPKDRFSAERLKGVDSTLKIQPAKLEDSAVYLCASSDHPTGLDTEAFFGQGTRLTVV.